Presented here are 31 T cell receptor beta chains from one specimen sequenced in a study of shared clonotypes between healthy human individuals. Using immunoSEQ multiplex PCR, the repertoire was profiled, and TCRdb retains in-frame clones only, with some absent. The sample lists about a million clones, approximately 80% occurring once. Sequenced sample: memory CD4+ T cells sorted from blood. Documented subset: CD45RA-negative fraction. These receptor sequences come from a man younger than 35 in good health.

The rearrangement links TRBV6-1 to TRBJ2-1, with D perhaps matching TRBD1 or TRBD2 (6 bases each). With 2 bases removed from V and 4 bases from J, the gap between germline ends came to 12 bases. Germline-derived CDR1 and CDR2 are MNHNS and SASEGT. CDR3 length: 15 residues. CDR3 protein: CASSERRGMYNEQFF. CDR3 sequence (DNA): TGTGCCAGCAGTGAAAGGAGGGGGATGTACAATGAGCAGTTCTTC.

This chain connects TRBV18 to TRBJ2-2; 9 positions agree with TRBD2. The trim removed 3 bases at V and 5 bases at J, leaving 7 bases unmatched. The V gene's germline CDR1 is KGHSH and CDR2 LQKENI. This CDR3 has 16 amino acids. The CDR3 sequence is CASSPLLAGPTGELFF. CDR3 DNA sequence: TGTGCCAGCTCACCTTTACTAGCGGGCCCAACCGGGGAGCTGTTTTTT.

The chain combines TRBV7-2 with TRBJ2-4; D is tentatively TRBD1 or TRBD2 (5 bases each). Germline V gene sequence: CDR1 SGHTA, CDR2 FQGNSA. This CDR3 is built from 13 residues. V dropped 5 bases and J dropped 5 bases, with 10 bases sitting between them. The CDR3, as DNA: TGTGCCAGCAGCCTGGGGGTGCAAAACATTCAGTACTTC. Translating it yields CASSLGVQNIQYF.

On this clone: Other DNA sequences of this sample code for an identical CDR3. The chain carries TRBV5-6 and TRBJ1-1; the match to TRBD1 covers 7 bases. Per the germline V gene, CDR1 is SGHDT and CDR2 is YYEEEE. The V gene end was trimmed by 4 bases and the J gene end by 3 bases; junction bases not matched to a gene: 6. The CDR3 is 14 amino acids. The CDR3 DNA reads TGTGCCAGCAGCCTCCGAGACAGGGACACTGAAGCTTTCTTT. Residues: CASSLRDRDTEAFF.

CDR3 amino acids: CAIKRGQNQPQHF. DNA of the CDR3: TGTGCCATCAAACGGGGCCAAAATCAGCCCCAGCATTTT. The chain has TRBV10-3 and TRBJ1-5; possibly TRBD1 for D (5 bases). Germline V lookup: CDR1 ENHRY, CDR2 SYGVKD. The CDR3 covers 13 residues. The V gene lost 7 bases and the J gene lost 4 bases, with 11 bases spanning the gap.

This sequence joins TRBV13 and TRBJ2-1; the D is unclear. Germline V CDR1 and CDR2: PRHDT, FYEKMQ (reference sequence). With 7 bases removed from V and 9 bases from J, the gap between germline ends came to 16 bases. This CDR3 is 13 amino acids long. The CDR3 DNA sequence: TGTGCCAGCACAACCCGAACCCCTATTGAGCAGTTCTTC. It specifies CASTTRTPIEQFF. Full variable domain (outside the CDR3, taken from reference TRBV13 and TRBJ2-1): AAGVIQSPRHLIKEKRETATLKCYPIPRHDTVYWYQQGPGQDPQFLISFYEKMQSDKGSIPDRFSAQQFSDYHSELNMSSLELGDSALYFCASTTRTPIEQFFGPGTRLTVL.

The chain carries TRBV5-6 and TRBJ1-2; D gene unclear. The CDR3 extends over 13 amino acids. The ends were cut back, 2 bases at V and 1 base at J, with 6 bases in the middle. Germline-derived CDR1 and CDR2 are SGHDT and YYEEEE. For the CDR3, the DNA is TGTGCCAGCAGCTTTGAGGGTAACTATGGCTACACCTTC. This codes for CASSFEGNYGYTF.

The V gene is TRBV5-4, the J gene TRBJ2-3; D remains ambiguous. Germline lookup yields CDR1 SGHNT and CDR2 YYREEE (reference sequence). The CDR3 spans 15 residues. V was pared by 0 bases and J by 3 bases, with 11 bases between. CDR3 DNA: TGTGCCAGCAGCTTGGATTACAAAGGTACAGATACGCAGTATTTT. Protein: CASSLDYKGTDTQYF.

The rearrangement links TRBV11-2 to TRBJ2-2; D not certain. CDR3 size: 13 residues. The germline V gene encodes CDR1 SGHAT and CDR2 FQNNGV. V dropped 3 bases and J dropped 5 bases, with 7 bases sitting between them. The CDR3 nucleotides are TGTGCCAGCAGCTTCACTGGGACCGGGGAGCTGTTTTTT. This sequence encodes CASSFTGTGELFF.

This chain connects TRBV10-3 to TRBJ1-6, with 7 bases aligning to TRBD1. CDR3 size: 16 residues. Trimming at V came to 0 bases and at J to 7 bases, leaving 6 bases not matched to a gene. CDR1 is ENHRY, CDR2 SYGVKD, per germline. The CDR3 DNA follows: TGTGCCATCAGTGAGTCGGAGGGGGCGCAGAATTCACCCCTCCACTTT. It encodes CAISESEGAQNSPLHF.

The gene calls are TRBV4-1 and TRBJ2-3; 14 bases line up with TRBD2. The CDR3 covers 16 residues. Per the germline V gene, CDR1 is MGHRA and CDR2 is YSYEKL. V lost 2 bases, J lost 5 bases, and 3 bases stayed unmatched. DNA for the CDR3: TGCGCCAGCAGCCAAAGACTAGCGGGGGGGATAGATACGCAGTATTTT. Protein sequence: CASSQRLAGGIDTQYF.

This clone turned up a few times. The chain couples TRBV10-3 to TRBJ2-7; TRBD2 aligns across 9 bases. CDR3 length: 14 amino acids. Per germline, CDR1 ENHRY and CDR2 SYGVKD. V gave up 2 bases and J gave up 4 bases; unmatched junction bases: 3. The CDR3 is CAISESGRPYEQYF. The CDR3 bases are TGTGCCATCAGTGAGAGCGGGAGGCCATACGAGCAGTACTTC.

This clone came up a few times. This rearrangement joins TRBV30 to TRBJ1-5; possible D gene TRBD1, 5 bases. This CDR3 contains 15 residues. Trimming stripped 4 bases from V and 3 bases from J, with 16 bases between. CDR1 and CDR2 from the germline V gene are GTSNPN and SVGIG (reference sequence). This CDR3 reads CAWKGGAGNNQPQHF. The DNA for the CDR3 is TGTGCCTGGAAAGGTGGTGCAGGGAACAATCAGCCCCAGCATTTT.

V usage is TRBV5-1 and J usage is TRBJ2-1; 8 nucleotides line up with TRBD2. The CDR3 length is 16 residues. Germline CDR1 is SGHRS and CDR2 is YFSETQ. Unmatched junction bases numbered 6, after V lost 0 bases and J lost 4 bases. The CDR3 nucleotides are TGCGCCAGCAGCTTGGAATTAGCGGGGCTGTACAATGAGCAGTTCTTC. Protein product: CASSLELAGLYNEQFF.

This clone has only one observation. This rearrangement joins TRBV28 to TRBJ1-2; D gene uncertain. CDR3 length: 14 residues. Trimming took off 2 bases at V and 8 bases at J, with 15 bases between the two ends. Germline V CDR1 and CDR2: MDHEN, SYDVKM. This chain's CDR3 is CASSLEGSPLGYTF. In nucleotides, the CDR3 is TGTGCCAGCAGTTTAGAGGGCAGCCCTCTCGGCTACACCTTC.

This sequence joins TRBV10-1 and TRBJ2-1, with D possibly being TRBD1 (6 bases). Trimming left V 9 bases short and J 3 bases short, with 12 bases between. Germline CDR1 and CDR2: WNHNN and SYGVQD (reference sequence). The CDR3 has 13 residues. CDR3 sequence reads: CASSDSLYNEQFF. In DNA form, the CDR3 reads TGCGCCAGTTCGGACAGCCTCTACAATGAGCAGTTCTTC.

The chain links TRBV10-3 to TRBJ2-1; TRBD2 matches at 11 bases. Germline values: CDR1 ENHRY, CDR2 SYGVKD. The CDR3 has 15 amino acids. The V and J ends lost 4 bases and 8 bases, in that order; junction bases with no gene match: 7. CDR3 nucleotide sequence: TGTGCCATCAGTGTTCTAGCGGGAGGATCGGATGAGCAGTTCTTC. This translates into CAISVLAGGSDEQFF.

The rearrangement uses TRBV6-5 and TRBJ2-5; TRBD1 is a possible D gene (6 bases). The germline CDR1 and CDR2 sequences are MNHEY and SVGAGI. Trimming took 1 base from V and 4 from J, leaving 13 bases between them. The CDR3 runs to 15 residues. For the CDR3, the DNA is TGTGCCAGCAGTTACTACGGGAAAGGGGGAGAGACCCAGTACTTC. This encodes CASSYYGKGGETQYF.

The rearrangement links TRBV28 to TRBJ2-6; D is perhaps TRBD1 (6 bases). Germline CDR1 and CDR2: MDHEN and SYDVKM. This CDR3 has 17 residues. Trimming left V 7 bases short and J 8 bases short, with 24 bases between. CDR3 region: CASNQGSGSIGPNVLTF. CDR3 bases: TGTGCCAGCAATCAGGGGTCAGGGAGTATTGGTCCCAACGTCCTGACTTTC.

The chain has TRBV19 and TRBJ1-5; 8 nucleotides line up with TRBD1. CDR1 and CDR2 (germline): LNHDA, SQIVND (reference sequence). This CDR3 is 17 amino acids long. Trimming cost V 5 bases and J 1 base; bases outside gene matches: 10. The CDR3 sequence is CASSRLQGAGSNQPQHF. The DNA of the CDR3 is TGTGCCAGTAGTCGCCTCCAGGGGGCAGGGAGCAATCAGCCCCAGCATTTT.

The chain's CDR3 is CASSLGRAGGPDTQYF. CDR3 sequence (DNA): TGTGCCAGCAGCTTAGGTAGAGCGGGAGGTCCAGATACGCAGTATTTT. This chain uses TRBV7-6 with TRBJ2-3, with 9 bases lining up with TRBD2. The CDR3 sequence is 16 residues long. Germline V gene sequence: CDR1 SGHVS, CDR2 FNYEAQ. J was trimmed by 4 bases and V by 1 base; bases with no gene match: 6. The variable domain in full, with the rest retrieved from reference TRBV7-6 and TRBJ2-3, is GAGVSQSPRYKVTKRGQDVALRCDPISGHVSLYWYRQALGQGPEFLTYFNYEAQQDKSGLPNDRFSAERPEGSISTLTIQRTEQRDSAMYRCASSLGRAGGPDTQYFGPGTRLTVL.

V usage is TRBV11-2 and J usage is TRBJ2-7; D tentatively fits TRBD1 or TRBD2 (5 bases each). CDR3 size: 13 residues. V was pared by 9 bases and J by 3 bases, with 15 bases between. Germline CDR1 reads SGHAT; CDR2 reads FQNNGV. The DNA for the CDR3 is TGTGCCAGTAGATTAGGGACCGACTACGAGCAGTACTTC. Translated: CASRLGTDYEQYF.

This clone was seen only a few times. This chain connects TRBV5-1 to TRBJ1-1; tentative D call: TRBD1 (5 bases). Trimming pared 6 bases from V and 4 bases from J, leaving 16 bases between. Germline CDR1 reads SGHRS; CDR2 reads YFSETQ. This CDR3 is built from 14 residues. CDR3 loop: CASMVGTGTTEAFF. The CDR3 DNA is TGCGCCAGCATGGTAGGGACTGGTACCACTGAAGCTTTCTTT.

This clone was recorded a few times. The rearrangement links TRBV7-3 to TRBJ2-2; TRBD1 is a possible D gene (6 bases). V was clipped by 4 bases and J by 7 bases, with 10 bases between them. In germline, CDR1 is SGHTA, CDR2 FQGTGA. The CDR3 has 13 residues. CDR3 in DNA: TGTGCCAGCAGCTCCGGACAGAACGGGGAGCTGTTTTTT. Its translation: CASSSGQNGELFF.

The gene calls are TRBV5-4 and TRBJ2-2; 10 nucleotides align to TRBD2. The CDR3 is 16 amino acids. Germline-derived CDR1 and CDR2 are SGHNT and YYREEE (reference sequence). V shed 4 bases, J shed 4 bases, and the junction held 7 bases outside the gene matches. The CDR3 protein is CASSPGLAAGTGELFF. The CDR3 DNA follows: TGTGCCAGCAGCCCAGGACTAGCGGCAGGCACCGGGGAGCTGTTTTTT.

As DNA, the CDR3 is TGTGCCAGCCGAACGGAGCGCAATCAGCCCCAGCATTTT. Translating it yields CASRTERNQPQHF. The chain carries TRBV19 and TRBJ1-5; D is ambiguous. The length of the CDR3 is 13 residues. The germline V and J ends were trimmed by 9 bases and 2 bases, with 11 bases remaining between them. CDR1 is LNHDA and CDR2 is SQIVND in the germline V gene (reference sequence).

Points on this clone: Other DNA sequences in this specimen translate into the identical CDR3. This chain connects TRBV30 to TRBJ1-6; D is unclear. This CDR3 contains 16 residues. CDR1 is GTSNPN, CDR2 SVGIG, per germline (reference sequence). V lost 0 bases and J lost 1, with 10 bases in between. The CDR3 region has the DNA TGTGCCTGGAGTGTACCCGGTAGTTCCTATAATTCACCCCTCCACTTT. Translated, it gives CAWSVPGSSYNSPLHF.

This clone was seen a handful of times. J is TRBJ2-2 and V is TRBV30; tentatively, D is TRBD1 or TRBD2 (6 bases each). CDR3 length: 13 amino acids. The germline V gene has CDR1 GTSNPN and CDR2 SVGIG (reference sequence). V was shortened by 5 bases and J by 4 bases, with 11 bases between the two germline ends. The CDR3 DNA reads as TGTGCCTGGGGGGGGCTGGGCACCGGGGAGCTGTTTTTT. It is translated as CAWGGLGTGELFF. Full variable domain (outside the CDR3, taken from reference TRBV30 and TRBJ2-2): SQTIHQWPATLVQPVGSPLSLECTVEGTSNPNLYWYRQAAGRGLQLLFYSVGIGQISSEVPQNLSASRPQDRQFILSSKKLLLSDSGFYLCAWGGLGTGELFFGEGSRLTVL.

The chain is built from TRBV5-4 and TRBJ1-2; 11 bases align to TRBD1. Germline V CDR1 and CDR2: SGHNT, YYREEE (reference sequence). Trimming removed 3 bases from V and 2 bases from J; junction bases left unmatched: 9. The CDR3 extends over 17 amino acids. The CDR3 DNA is TGTGCCAGCAGCTCCGGCCGGGACAGGGGGGGAAACTATGGCTACACCTTC. Residues: CASSSGRDRGGNYGYTF.

The chain employs TRBV19 and TRBJ2-6, with D hard to call. In germline, CDR1 is LNHDA, CDR2 SQIVND (reference sequence). This CDR3 has 12 residues. The germline V and J ends were trimmed by 5 bases and 6 bases, with 5 bases remaining between them. The CDR3 sequence: CASSRVANVLTF. The CDR3 DNA sequence: TGTGCCAGTAGTCGGGTGGCCAACGTCCTGACTTTC. Together with reference TRBV19 and TRBJ2-6, the CDR3 gives the full variable domain: DGGITQSPKYLFRKEGQNVTLSCEQNLNHDAMYWYRQDPGQGLRLIYYSQIVNDFQKGDIAEGYSVSREKKESFPLTVTSAQKNPTAFYLCASSRVANVLTFGAGSRLTVL.

This clone was observed a handful of times. The V and J genes are TRBV4-1 and TRBJ2-6, with 12 nucleotides matching TRBD2. With 4 bases clipped from V and 1 base from J, the junction kept 5 bases outside the gene matches. Germline loops: CDR1 MGHRA, CDR2 YSYEKL. The CDR3 totals 18 residues. CDR3 in amino acids: CASSRGLAGTSGANVLTF. The CDR3, as DNA: TGCGCCAGCAGCCGCGGACTAGCGGGGACGTCTGGGGCCAACGTCCTGACTTTC.